This T cell receptor beta chain was observed in a study of T cells of healthy individuals. CDR1 SGDLS and CDR2 YYNGEE come from the germline V gene. The CDR3 spans 14 residues. Trimming took 3 bases from V and 4 from J, leaving 13 bases between them. TCRdb re-analysed the 5' RACE reads in MiXCR, keeping a single row per CDR3 protein. The table shows 40,000 to 60,000 distinct CDR3 sequences, with approximately 14% occurring only once. This TCR was sampled from a human donor in good health. The chain carries TRBV9 and TRBJ1-1; a possible D gene is TRBD1 (5 bases). In DNA, the CDR3 is TGTGCCAGCAGCGAATGGGACGGCACCACTGAAGCTTTCTTT. Residues: CASSEWDGTTEAFF.